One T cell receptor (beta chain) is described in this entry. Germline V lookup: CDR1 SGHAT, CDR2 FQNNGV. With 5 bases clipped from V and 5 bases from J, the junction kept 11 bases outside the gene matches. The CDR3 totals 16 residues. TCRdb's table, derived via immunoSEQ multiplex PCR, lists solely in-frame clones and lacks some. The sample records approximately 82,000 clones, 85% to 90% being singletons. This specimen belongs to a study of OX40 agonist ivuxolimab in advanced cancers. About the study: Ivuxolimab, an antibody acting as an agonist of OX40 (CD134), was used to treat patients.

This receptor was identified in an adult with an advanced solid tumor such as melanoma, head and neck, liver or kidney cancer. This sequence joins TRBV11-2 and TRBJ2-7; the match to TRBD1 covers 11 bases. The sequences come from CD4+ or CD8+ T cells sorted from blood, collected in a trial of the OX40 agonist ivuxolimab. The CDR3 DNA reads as TGTGCCAGCAGCCAAAATCCCGGGACAGGGGGGAACGAGCAGTACTTC. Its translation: CASSQNPGTGGNEQYF.